One T cell receptor (beta chain) is described in this entry. Its cognate antigen is unknown. The record originates from a study of PD-1 blockade in mismatch repair-deficient tumors. The study, taken as a whole, reports: Tumor-resident clones, often undetectable pretreatment in blood, expanded then contracted after pembrolizumab.

Mismatch repair deficiency was confirmed in all patients, by PCR or immunohistochemistry. Assay: immunoSEQ multiplex PCR; the TCRdb copy retains only in-frame clones and omits some. The table shows some 50,000 clones, with approximately 80% occurring only once. This CDR3 has 14 residues. CDR1 is SGHTA, CDR2 FQGTGA, per germline. Trimming removed 2 bases from V and 4 bases from J, with 11 bases in between. The genes are TRBV7-3 and TRBJ2-5, with D possibly matching TRBD2 (7 bases). The source was PBMCs, collected before pembrolizumab treatment. The TCR sequence derives from an adult with mismatch repair-deficient cancer. CDR3 bases: TGTGCCAGCAGCTTATCGGGGGGCCGAGAGACCCAGTACTTC. Residues: CASSLSGGRETQYF.